This TCR beta chain was identified in a study of blood T cell repertoires in COVID-19. Turning to the study itself: Whether acute or convalescent, the COVID-19 samples came from the United States, Italy and Spain. T cells, B-cell-depleted T cells, or PBMCs supplied cDNA or gDNA.

Trimming took off 5 bases at V and 8 bases at J, with 12 bases between the two ends. Germline V CDR1 and CDR2: DFQATT, SNEGSKA (reference sequence). The CDR3 sequence is 11 residues long. In the authors' methods: Cell counts per sample came from amplifying reference gene primers. The data were produced by immunoSEQ multiplex PCR, yet TCRdb's version contains in-frame clones alone and is incomplete. The V and J calls and the clone size are those of that table, but D and trimming were determined from the DNA. The sample contains about 130,000 clones, about 80% of which appear only once. This clonotype was obtained from an older woman with acute or convalescent COVID-19. V gene TRBV20-1 combines with J gene TRBJ1-2; TRBD1 might be the D (6 bases). Sequenced: peripheral blood. DNA of the CDR3: TGCAGTGCTTATAACAGGGCGGGCTACACCTTC. Its translation is CSAYNRAGYTF.